The 27 T cell receptor beta chains below all came from one sample that was sequenced in a study of a mutant IDH1 vaccine in newly diagnosed glioma. Their antigens are not known. Time point in this sample: week 11, during vaccination. Topical imiquimod accompanied each vaccine dose, which consisted of 300 ug of mutant IDH1 20-mer peptide. The repertoire was sequenced with immunoSEQ multiplex PCR; TCRdb's copy has only in-frame clones and lacks some. Among about 66,000 clones, 70% to 85% were seen once, and the ten largest hold 8.5% to 9.5%. The sample was PBMCs, taken from a glioma patient whose treatment included an IDH1 peptide vaccine. The receptor set was obtained from a woman aged 50 to 60 with glioma.

This chain joins TRBV9 and TRBJ1-5; D uncertain. Germline values: CDR1 SGDLS, CDR2 YYNGEE. The germline V and J ends were trimmed by 3 bases and 0 bases, with 10 bases remaining between them. The CDR3 is 15 residues long. Written as DNA, the CDR3 is TGTGCCAGCAGCGGAGAACAGAATAGCAATCAGCCCCAGCATTTT. Translating gives CASSGEQNSNQPQHF.

V usage is TRBV5-1 and J usage is TRBJ2-7; TRBD1 agrees at 8 bases. In germline, CDR1 is SGHRS, CDR2 YFSETQ. The CDR3 is 15 residues long. Trimming removed 0 bases from V and 3 bases from J; junction bases left unmatched: 5. The CDR3 DNA reads TGCGCCAGCAGCTTGGGTACAGGGGGGAGCTACGAGCAGTACTTC. This gives the protein CASSLGTGGSYEQYF.

The chain is built from TRBV18 and TRBJ1-1, with D maybe TRBD1 (5 bases). The CDR3 has 14 residues. Deletions cut 2 bases from V and 3 bases from J, with 10 bases between. Germline assignment: CDR1 KGHSH and CDR2 LQKENI. For the CDR3, the DNA is TGTGCCAGCTCACCAGTAGGGGCGGACACTGAAGCTTTCTTT. It encodes CASSPVGADTEAFF.

The J gene is TRBJ1-3, the V gene TRBV7-9; no firm D call. Between the trimmed V and J ends, which lost 4 bases and 4 bases, there was a span of 5 bases. This CDR3 comprises 12 residues. Per germline, CDR1 SEHNR and CDR2 FQNEAQ (reference sequence). CDR3 DNA: TGTGCCAGCAGCTCCGTGGGAAACACCATATATTTT. Its protein product is CASSSVGNTIYF.

This chain uses TRBV9 with TRBJ2-2; D call uncertain. Germline V CDR1 and CDR2: SGDLS, YYNGEE. CDR3 length: 18 amino acids. With 1 base removed from V and 1 base from J, the gap between germline ends came to 17 bases. CDR3 protein: CASSVSIGTGQNTGELFF. CDR3 DNA: TGTGCCAGCAGCGTATCAATTGGTACTGGTCAGAACACCGGGGAGCTGTTTTTT. The complete variable domain, with remaining parts taken from reference TRBV9 and TRBJ2-2, reads DSGVTQTPKHLITATGQRVTLRCSPRSGDLSVYWYQQSLDQGLQFLIQYYNGEERAKGNILERFSAQQFPDLHSELNLSSLELGDSALYFCASSVSIGTGQNTGELFFGEGSRLTVL.

This chain connects TRBV4-3 to TRBJ1-1; maybe TRBD1 (6 bases). This CDR3 region has 15 residues. CDR1 is LGHNA, CDR2 YSLEER, per germline. The germline V and J ends were trimmed by 0 bases and 0 bases, with 8 bases remaining between them. The CDR3 DNA is TGCGCCAGCAGCCAAGAGCAGGGGATGAACACTGAAGCTTTCTTT. This translates into CASSQEQGMNTEAFF.

This chain's CDR3 is CASSVGPRNTGELFF. CDR3 coding DNA: TGTGCCAGCAGCGTTGGACCGAGGAACACCGGGGAGCTGTTTTTT. The chain carries TRBV9 and TRBJ2-2, with no clear D. The V and J ends lost 2 bases and 1 base respectively, with 9 bases between them. The CDR3 covers 15 residues. Germline V CDR1 and CDR2: SGDLS, YYNGEE.

The genes are TRBV6-5 and TRBJ2-7; 8 nucleotides align to TRBD1. Germline V gene data show CDR1 as MNHEY and CDR2 as SVGAGI. The CDR3 sequence is 13 residues long. With V trimmed by 5 bases and J by 3 bases, 3 bases remained unmatched. In nucleotides, the CDR3 is TGTGCCAGCAGTCAAGACAGGGGCTACGAGCAGTACTTC. Amino acids: CASSQDRGYEQYF.

The CDR3 spells CASSSRGSGNTIYF. Here the CDR3 DNA reads TGTGCCAGCAGCTCTAGAGGGTCTGGAAACACCATATATTTT. V and J are TRBV13 and TRBJ1-3, with D uncertain. The CDR3 runs to 14 residues. Trimming cost V 4 bases and J 1 base, with 8 bases left between them. CDR1 PRHDT and CDR2 FYEKMQ come from the germline V gene (reference sequence). Looking up the rest from reference TRBV13 and TRBJ1-3 gives the full variable domain: AAGVIQSPRHLIKEKRETATLKCYPIPRHDTVYWYQQGPGQDPQFLISFYEKMQSDKGSIPDRFSAQQFSDYHSELNMSSLELGDSALYFCASSSRGSGNTIYFGEGSWLTVV.

Only a few counts were recorded for this clone. The chain couples TRBV4-1 to TRBJ2-2; unclear D gene. Per germline, CDR1 MGHRA and CDR2 YSYEKL. The CDR3 has 13 amino acids. V was pared by 3 bases and J by 4 bases, with 6 bases between. The CDR3 nucleotides are TGCGCCAGCAGCCAGTTACTCACCGGGGAGCTGTTTTTT. Encoded protein: CASSQLLTGELFF.

This chain connects TRBV4-1 to TRBJ1-1, with unresolved D. CDR3 length: 11 amino acids. Trimming took 5 bases from V and 5 from J, leaving 6 bases between them. Germline V lookup: CDR1 MGHRA, CDR2 YSYEKL. The CDR3: CASSFGTEAFF. For the CDR3, the DNA is TGCGCCAGCAGCTTCGGTACTGAAGCTTTCTTT.

This clone appeared once. Other nucleotide sequences from this sample produce the same CDR3. The genes are TRBV19 and TRBJ2-7; D gene unclear. Germline assignment: CDR1 LNHDA and CDR2 SQIVND (reference sequence). The CDR3 has 13 residues. With 3 bases removed from V and 1 base from J, the gap between germline ends came to 7 bases. The CDR3 nucleotides read TGTGCCAGTAGTATTGTCGGTTCCTACGAGCAGTACTTC. It specifies CASSIVGSYEQYF.

The rearrangement joins TRBV9 to TRBJ2-3; tentatively, D is TRBD1 (6 bases). Germline-derived CDR1 and CDR2 are SGDLS and YYNGEE. V lost 5 bases to trimming and J lost 1 base, with 14 bases between them. CDR3 length: 15 residues. The DNA of the CDR3 is TGTGCCAGCAGTTCGGACAGTGGCCGCACAGATACGCAGTATTTT. Amino acid sequence: CASSSDSGRTDTQYF.

The V gene is TRBV5-5, the J gene TRBJ2-1, with D perhaps TRBD2 (5 bases). The CDR3 covers 13 residues. The ends were cut back, 4 bases at V and 10 bases at J, with 15 bases in the middle. The germline V gene has CDR1 SGHKS and CDR2 YYEKEE (reference sequence). CDR3: CASSPLTEGEQFF. CDR3 in DNA: TGTGCCAGCAGCCCGCTTACAGAGGGCGAGCAGTTCTTC.

The chain employs TRBV18 and TRBJ1-2, with TRBD1 matching over 9 bases. The CDR3 contains 13 residues. The ends lost 2 bases at V and 5 bases at J; junction bases unmatched: 0. Germline V gene lookup returns CDR1 KGHSH and CDR2 LQKENI. The CDR3 protein is CASSPDRGYGYTF. Here the CDR3 DNA reads TGTGCCAGCTCACCAGACAGGGGGTATGGCTACACCTTC.

V is TRBV5-1 and J is TRBJ1-1; D not resolved. The V gene's germline CDR1 is SGHRS and CDR2 YFSETQ. V was pared by 0 bases and J by 0 bases, with 12 bases between. This CDR3 is built from 16 residues. The CDR3 spells CASSLDRPGMNTEAFF. DNA for the CDR3: TGCGCCAGCAGCTTGGATCGTCCCGGCATGAACACTGAAGCTTTCTTT.

This chain joins TRBV2 and TRBJ1-2; 8 positions agree with TRBD1. The trim removed 2 bases at V and 7 bases at J, leaving 9 bases unmatched. The germline V gene has CDR1 SNHLY and CDR2 FYNNEI. The CDR3 covers 15 residues. CDR3 sequence: CASSESTGGKRGYTF. In nucleotides, the CDR3 is TGTGCCAGCAGTGAATCAACAGGGGGAAAACGTGGCTACACCTTC.

V usage is TRBV10-3 and J usage is TRBJ2-3; D may be TRBD1 (5 bases). V lost 3 bases and J lost 0, with 16 bases in between. CDR1 is ENHRY, CDR2 SYGVKD, per germline. CDR3 length: 17 residues. As DNA, the CDR3 is TGTGCCATCAGTGAAGGTCTTGGGGCAGCTAGCACAGATACGCAGTATTTT. Translating it yields CAISEGLGAASTDTQYF.

V and J are TRBV5-8 and TRBJ1-5; the D is unclear. The germline CDR1 and CDR2 sequences are SGHTS and YDEGEE. This CDR3 region has 12 residues. The V end was cut by 2 bases, the J end by 3 bases, with 3 bases between. The CDR3 spells CASSLVNQPQHF. Written as DNA, the CDR3 is TGTGCCAGCAGCTTAGTCAATCAGCCCCAGCATTTT.

The chain joins TRBV5-5 to TRBJ1-1; D gene unclear. The CDR3 consists of 11 residues. Trimming removed 0 bases from V and 7 bases from J, with 4 bases in between. Germline V gene sequence: CDR1 SGHKS, CDR2 YYEKEE (reference sequence). Written as DNA, the CDR3 is TGTGCCAGCAGCTTGGGGGGTGAAGCTTTCTTT. It yields the protein CASSLGGEAFF.

The V and J genes are TRBV14 and TRBJ1-4; 9 positions agree with TRBD1. V dropped 0 bases and J dropped 8; count of bases not matched to a gene: 13. This CDR3 comprises 18 residues. CDR1 is SGHDN and CDR2 is FVKESK in the germline V gene. CDR3 loop: CASSQDTVQGARGEKLFF. CDR3 nucleotide sequence: TGTGCCAGCAGCCAAGATACCGTACAGGGGGCGAGAGGAGAAAAACTGTTTTTT.

The chain combines TRBV6-5 with TRBJ1-4; TRBD1 is a possible D gene (6 bases). Germline CDR1 and CDR2: MNHEY and SVGAGI. V dropped 5 bases and J dropped 6 bases, with 10 bases sitting between them. The CDR3 totals 13 residues. The CDR3: CASSRTAYEKLFF. In nucleotides, the CDR3 is TGTGCCAGCAGTCGGACAGCCTATGAAAAACTGTTTTTT.

V is TRBV11-2 and J is TRBJ1-2; D is uncertain. V lost 0 bases, J lost 7 bases, and 6 bases lay in between. Germline CDR1 reads SGHAT; CDR2 reads FQNNGV. The CDR3 runs to 12 residues. The CDR3 loop is CASSLERSGYTF. The CDR3 nucleotides are TGTGCCAGCAGCTTAGAAAGGAGTGGCTACACCTTC. Together with reference TRBV11-2 and TRBJ1-2, the CDR3 gives the full variable domain: EAGVAQSPRYKIIEKRQSVAFWCNPISGHATLYWYQQILGQGPKLLIQFQNNGVVDDSQLPKDRFSAERLKGVDSTLKIQPAKLEDSAVYLCASSLERSGYTFGSGTRLTVV.

V and J are TRBV7-9 and TRBJ2-5; 11 bases align to TRBD2. In germline, CDR1 is SEHNR, CDR2 FQNEAQ (reference sequence). The length of the CDR3 is 18 residues. With 5 bases clipped from V and 5 bases from J, the junction kept 16 bases outside the gene matches. The CDR3 protein is CASSRTGRGASGGETQYF. For the CDR3, the DNA is TGTGCCAGCAGCAGAACAGGCCGCGGGGCTAGCGGGGGGGAGACCCAGTACTTC.

The V gene is TRBV7-9, the J gene TRBJ2-3; D is unclear. V was pared by 5 bases and J by 3 bases, with 3 bases between. The CDR3 runs 11 residues. CDR1 SEHNR and CDR2 FQNEAQ come from the germline V gene (reference sequence). The chain's CDR3 is CASSLTDTQYF. CDR3 coding DNA: TGTGCCAGCAGCCTTACAGATACGCAGTATTTT.

CDR3 DNA sequence: TGTGCCAGCAGCCACGGACAGGGGGCCTCGAACACTGAAGCTTTCTTT. It encodes CASSHGQGASNTEAFF. The gene calls are TRBV7-2 and TRBJ1-1; TRBD1 matches 11 bases. V was pared by 5 bases and J by 1 base, with 6 bases of the junction left unmatched. Germline CDR1 is SGHTA and CDR2 is FQGNSA. The CDR3 is 16 amino acids.

The rearrangement uses TRBV13 and TRBJ2-5, with 7 bases aligning to TRBD1. CDR3 length equals 11 residues. Germline-derived CDR1 and CDR2 are PRHDT and FYEKMQ (reference sequence). Trimming at V came to 5 bases and at J to 7 bases, leaving 1 base not matched to a gene. The CDR3 DNA sequence: TGTGCCAGCAGCGCAGGGGGGACCCAGTACTTC. The encoded protein is CASSAGGTQYF.